This TCR beta chain came from a study of T-cell reconstitution after alpha-beta-depleted transplantation in children. Concerning this clonotype: Antigen specificity is unknown.

The library targeted TCRbeta and was prepared with unique molecular identifiers. Using its own MiXCR run on the PCR reads, TCRdb lists one record per CDR3 protein. The data show just over 950,000 distinct CDR3 sequences, under 30% seen once. This CDR3 spans 13 amino acids. Germline lookup yields CDR1 SGHRS and CDR2 YFSETQ. V lost 8 bases and J lost 0; bases outside the gene matches: 4. Whole-study findings and limits: From surviving recipient T cells and thymic progenitors came the high day-60 TCRbeta diversity observed in some patients.

Sample: PBMCs, mostly from graft donor cells, taken 360 days after TCRalphabeta/CD19-depleted stem cell transplant. The source is a boy under two years old who had a stem cell transplant for SCID, so the T cells may come from the graft donor. This chain connects TRBV5-1 to TRBJ1-2, with TRBD1 matching over 7 bases. Written as DNA, the CDR3 is TGCGCCAGTTCCGGGACAGCTAACTATGGCTACACCTTC. This encodes CASSGTANYGYTF.